The 32 T cell receptor beta chains reported below all come from one sample, sequenced in a study of cytomegalovirus exposure and HLA in healthy donors. Primers: 60 Vbeta forward and 13 Jbeta reverse. Sequencing was performed with immunoSEQ multiplex PCR; in TCRdb, only in-frame clones are kept and a portion is missing. The sample's table shows under 90,000 clones. Specimen: PBMCs. These receptors all stem from a man between 45 and 60 years old in good health and CMV-seropositive.

The rearrangement links TRBV25-1 to TRBJ1-1; weak D call: TRBD1 (6 bases). The CDR3 consists of 13 residues. CDR1 and CDR2 from the germline V gene are MGHDK and SYGVNS. V was shortened by 4 bases and J by 7 bases, with 13 bases between the two germline ends. CDR3 region: CASSGPGHLEAFF. Written as DNA, the CDR3 is TGTGCCAGCAGTGGCCCGGGACACCTTGAAGCTTTCTTT.

The chain links TRBV5-4 to TRBJ2-1; 7 positions match TRBD2. The CDR3 loop spans 15 amino acids. V shed 4 bases, J shed 4 bases, and the junction held 8 bases outside the gene matches. From germline, CDR1 is SGHNT and CDR2 YYREEE (reference sequence). The DNA of the CDR3 is TGTGCCAGCAGCCCGGGGGGAGGGGCATACAATGAGCAGTTCTTC. Its translation: CASSPGGGAYNEQFF.

The chain uses TRBV30 and TRBJ1-6; D gene ambiguous. The V end was cut by 2 bases, the J end by 9 bases, with 17 bases between. Germline V gives CDR1 GTSNPN, CDR2 SVGIG (reference sequence). The CDR3 runs to 15 residues. The CDR3 sequence: CAWSREAATGSPLHF. The CDR3 DNA reads as TGTGCCTGGAGTAGGGAGGCAGCAACGGGTTCACCCCTCCACTTT.

The chain recombines TRBV7-9 with TRBJ2-3; D possibly corresponds to TRBD1 (6 bases). CDR1 and CDR2 (germline): SEHNR, FQNEAQ (reference sequence). Trimming shortened V by 5 bases and J by 2 bases, and 11 bases separated the two germline ends. There are 14 residues in the CDR3. For the CDR3, the DNA is TGTGCCAGCAGCGGCCAGGGGTACACAGATACGCAGTATTTT. Encoded protein: CASSGQGYTDTQYF.

DNA for the CDR3: TGCGCCAGCAGCTTGTCGACTAGCGAGGAGCAGTTCTTC. The encoded protein is CASSLSTSEEQFF. V gene TRBV5-1 combines with J gene TRBJ2-1; TRBD2 aligns across 8 bases. Germline CDR1 and CDR2: SGHRS and YFSETQ. CDR3 size: 13 residues. After removal of 1 base from V and 10 bases from J, the junction contained 4 bases not matched to a gene.

The rearrangement joins TRBV29-1 to TRBJ2-3; D perhaps matches TRBD2 (7 bases). Trimming cost V 5 bases and J 2 bases, with 26 bases left between them. Germline CDR1 reads SQVTM; CDR2 reads ANQGSEA. This CDR3 region has 18 residues. This CDR3 is CSVRRFEGGPFNTDTQYF. The CDR3 DNA sequence: TGCAGCGTTCGACGTTTTGAGGGGGGGCCTTTTAACACAGATACGCAGTATTTT.

This chain connects TRBV19 to TRBJ1-6; no firm D call. The germline gives CDR1 LNHDA, CDR2 SQIVND (reference sequence). CDR3 length equals 13 residues. V shed 3 bases and J shed 10 bases, with 10 bases lying between them. In DNA, the CDR3 is TGTGCCAGTAGTATCGGTACACAGTCACCCCTCCACTTT. Translated: CASSIGTQSPLHF.

The J gene is TRBJ2-7, the V gene TRBV7-2, with 7 bases aligning to TRBD1. The V segment lost 5 bases and the J segment 0 bases; nucleotides outside the gene matches: 10. The CDR3 has 16 residues. From germline, CDR1 is SGHTA and CDR2 FQGNSA. CDR3: CASSETARGSSYEQYV. CDR3 sequence (DNA): TGTGCCAGCAGCGAGACGGCCAGGGGGAGCTCCTACGAGCAGTACGTC.

The V and J genes are TRBV5-5 and TRBJ2-2; 9 bases are shared with TRBD1. The CDR3 is 14 residues long. Germline V gene lookup returns CDR1 SGHKS and CDR2 YYEKEE (reference sequence). Trimming took 5 bases from V and 7 from J; bases not matched to a gene: 6. The CDR3 nucleotides read TGTGCCAGCAGTCCACAGGGGGCAATCGGGGAGCTGTTTTTT. As protein: CASSPQGAIGELFF. Using reference TRBV5-5 and TRBJ2-2 for the parts outside the CDR3, the full variable domain is DAGVTQSPTHLIKTRGQQVTLRCSPISGHKSVSWYQQVLGQGPQFIFQYYEKEERGRGNFPDRFSARQFPNYSSELNVNALLLGDSALYLCASSPQGAIGELFFGEGSRLTVL.

This chain uses TRBV4-2 with TRBJ2-3; 7 nucleotides agree with TRBD2. This CDR3 is 16 amino acids long. J was trimmed by 3 bases and V by 0 bases; bases with no gene match: 6. Germline CDR1 reads LGHNA; CDR2 reads YNFKEQ. The CDR3 DNA is TGTGCCAGCAGCCAAGAATGGCGGGAGAGAACAGATACGCAGTATTTT. Protein: CASSQEWRERTDTQYF.

The chain has TRBV5-1 and TRBJ1-6, with D unclear. Germline CDR1 is SGHRS and CDR2 is YFSETQ. V lost 0 bases, J lost 8 bases, and 9 bases lay in between. There are 14 residues in the CDR3. The CDR3 region has the DNA TGCGCCAGCAGCTTGGGCAGGCCTGATTCACCCCTCCACTTT. Translating gives CASSLGRPDSPLHF.

The CDR3 reads CAWSKGQGGEQYV. In DNA, the CDR3 is TGTGCCTGGAGTAAGGGACAGGGGGGCGAGCAGTACGTC. This chain connects TRBV30 to TRBJ2-7; 11 positions agree with TRBD1. The germline V gene has CDR1 GTSNPN and CDR2 SVGIG (reference sequence). The CDR3 contains 13 residues. The ends lost 2 bases at V and 6 bases at J; junction bases unmatched: 3.

The genes are TRBV9 and TRBJ2-2; the match to TRBD2 covers 7 bases. Looked up from germline, CDR1 is SGDLS and CDR2 is YYNGEE. This CDR3 contains 15 residues. After removal of 0 bases from V and 1 base from J, the junction contained 0 bases not matched to a gene. The CDR3 nucleotides are TGTGCCAGCAGCGTAGAGCGGGAGAACACCGGGGAGCTGTTTTTT. It is translated as CASSVERENTGELFF.

The chain is built from TRBV19 and TRBJ1-1; D is uncertain. Germline V CDR1 and CDR2: LNHDA, SQIVND (reference sequence). Trimming stripped 4 bases from V and 5 bases from J, with 11 bases between. The CDR3 has 13 residues. CDR3 sequence reads: CASSRFRETEAFF. The CDR3, as DNA: TGTGCCAGTAGTAGATTTCGGGAGACTGAAGCTTTCTTT.

The rearrangement joins TRBV5-1 to TRBJ1-1, with D hard to call. The CDR3 length is 14 residues. Between the trimmed V and J ends, which lost 3 bases and 2 bases, there was a span of 11 bases. Germline V lookup: CDR1 SGHRS, CDR2 YFSETQ. The CDR3 DNA reads as TGCGCCAGCAGCTCCATTAGTCAAAACACTGAAGCTTTCTTT. It translates to CASSSISQNTEAFF.

The J gene is TRBJ1-5, the V gene TRBV2, with D possibly TRBD1 on 5 matching bases. The CDR3 extends over 12 amino acids. Trimming shortened V by 11 bases and J by 5 bases, and 13 bases separated the two germline ends. Germline-derived CDR1 and CDR2 are SNHLY and FYNNEI. CDR3 region: CALGGGDQPQHF. The CDR3 bases are TGTGCCCTCGGGGGGGGAGATCAGCCCCAGCATTTT. Together with reference TRBV2 and TRBJ1-5, the CDR3 gives the full variable domain: EPEVTQTPSHQVTQMGQEVILRCVPISNHLYFYWYRQILGQKVEFLVSFYNNEISEKSEIFDDQFSVERPDGSNFTLKIRSTKLEDSAMYFCALGGGDQPQHFGDGTRLSIL.

The gene calls are TRBV6-6 and TRBJ2-4; TRBD2 is a possible D gene (6 bases). Germline CDR1 reads MNHNY; CDR2 reads SVGAGI (reference sequence). Trimming shortened V by 6 bases and J by 0 bases, and 12 bases separated the two germline ends. There are 15 residues in the CDR3. The CDR3 is CASRRSGEAKNIQYF. For the CDR3, the DNA is TGTGCCAGCAGACGTTCGGGGGAAGCCAAAAACATTCAGTACTTC.

The chain couples TRBV4-1 to TRBJ2-1; tentative D call: TRBD1 (5 bases). The CDR3 has 14 residues. V shed 0 bases and J shed 10 bases, with 13 bases lying between them. Germline CDR1 and CDR2: MGHRA and YSYEKL. In DNA form, the CDR3 reads TGCGCCAGCAGCCAAGAAGGGGCTTCGTGGGAGCAGTTCTTC. Encoded protein: CASSQEGASWEQFF.

The chain employs TRBV6-5 and TRBJ1-1, with D tentatively TRBD1 (6 bases). CDR3 length: 15 amino acids. Germline CDR1 MNHEY, CDR2 SVGAGI. Trimming removed 5 bases at V and 3 bases at J, with 16 bases between. The CDR3 reads CASSLTGLVDTEAFF. CDR3 sequence (DNA): TGTGCCAGCAGTCTCACAGGGTTAGTGGACACTGAAGCTTTCTTT.

This chain links TRBV19 with TRBJ1-2; a possible D gene is TRBD1 (5 bases). Deletions cut 5 bases from V and 0 bases from J, with 10 bases between. Germline CDR1 reads LNHDA; CDR2 reads SQIVND (reference sequence). This CDR3 spans 14 amino acids. The CDR3 coding sequence is TGTGCCAGTAGTCCGACAGCTTCTAACTATGGCTACACCTTC. Its protein is CASSPTASNYGYTF.

The genes are TRBV7-9 and TRBJ1-2; D is unresolved. Germline V gene sequence: CDR1 SEHNR, CDR2 FQNEAQ (reference sequence). The CDR3 totals 13 residues. Trimming cost V 0 bases and J 7 bases, with 9 bases left between them. Here the CDR3 reads CASSLAVAFGYTF. CDR3 coding DNA: TGTGCCAGCAGCTTAGCGGTAGCTTTTGGCTACACCTTC.

V is TRBV4-1 and J is TRBJ1-6; TRBD1 agrees at 10 bases. The germline V gene encodes CDR1 MGHRA and CDR2 YSYEKL. This CDR3 region has 19 residues. V was pared by 1 base and J by 4 bases, with 10 bases of the junction left unmatched. This chain's CDR3 is CASSQGDRGPSTYNSPLHF. In nucleotides, the CDR3 is TGCGCCAGCAGCCAAGGGGACAGGGGTCCCTCTACTTATAATTCACCCCTCCACTTT.

The rearrangement links TRBV2 to TRBJ2-7; 8 nucleotides match TRBD1. CDR1 and CDR2 from the germline V gene are SNHLY and FYNNEI. CDR3 size: 14 residues. The V and J ends lost 7 bases and 5 bases, in that order; junction bases with no gene match: 10. The CDR3 spells CASTSNRGVHEQYF. The DNA of the CDR3 is TGTGCCAGCACATCGAACAGGGGGGTCCACGAGCAGTACTTC.

The V and J genes are TRBV6-5 and TRBJ1-1; 10 bases are shared with TRBD1. V lost 6 bases to trimming and J lost 4 bases; unmatched junction nucleotides: 5. Germline V gives CDR1 MNHEY, CDR2 SVGAGI. The CDR3 contains 14 residues. For the CDR3, the DNA is TGTGCCAGCAGGTCGACAGGGGGCGGCACTGAAGCTTTCTTT. It translates to CASRSTGGGTEAFF.

The V and J genes are TRBV7-2 and TRBJ1-1; a weak D match, TRBD1 (6 bases). Germline-derived CDR1 and CDR2 are SGHTA and FQGNSA. Trimming shortened V by 7 bases and J by 6 bases, and 18 bases separated the two germline ends. The CDR3 contains 14 residues. The CDR3 DNA reads as TGTGCCAGCACCCCTCCGGGGGGCAAGGCTGAAGCTTTCTTT. It codes for CASTPPGGKAEAFF.

The chain combines TRBV5-1 with TRBJ1-1; TRBD1 agrees at 10 bases. Trimming at V came to 4 bases and at J to 4 bases, leaving 10 bases not matched to a gene. The CDR3 sequence is 16 residues long. The germline V gene encodes CDR1 SGHRS and CDR2 YFSETQ. This CDR3 is CASSKGQGYGGTEAFF. For the CDR3, the DNA is TGCGCCAGCAGCAAGGGACAGGGGTACGGAGGCACTGAAGCTTTCTTT.

The chain uses TRBV2 and TRBJ2-2; maybe TRBD1 (6 bases). Between the trimmed V and J ends, which lost 7 bases and 1 base, there was a span of 10 bases. The CDR3 has 14 amino acids. CDR1 SNHLY and CDR2 FYNNEI come from the germline V gene. CDR3 coding DNA: TGTGCCAGCACTTTGGACAGGAACACCGGGGAGCTGTTTTTT. Translation gives CASTLDRNTGELFF.

The J gene is TRBJ2-7, the V gene TRBV6-1; 7 bases map to TRBD1. The J segment lost 2 bases and the V segment lost 4 bases, leaving 8 bases of the junction unmatched. Germline loops: CDR1 MNHNS, CDR2 SASEGT. This CDR3 contains 15 residues. The CDR3 protein is CASSGRGYSAYEQYV. The CDR3 coding sequence is TGTGCCAGCAGTGGCAGGGGGTACAGCGCCTACGAGCAGTACGTC.

The chain combines TRBV18 with TRBJ1-1; D call uncertain. Looked up from germline, CDR1 is KGHSH and CDR2 is LQKENI. There are 14 residues in the CDR3. V shed 2 bases and J shed 10 bases, with 17 bases lying between them. CDR3 DNA: TGTGCCAGCTCACCAAGAATTGAGTTTTATCCAGCTTTCTTT. It codes for CASSPRIEFYPAFF. The full variable domain, its missing parts supplied by reference TRBV18 and TRBJ1-1, is NAGVMQNPRHLVRRRGQEARLRCSPMKGHSHVYWYRQLPEEGLKFMVYLQKENIIDESGMPKERFSAEFPKEGPSILRIQQVVRGDSAAYFCASSPRIEFYPAFFGQGTRLTVV.

The chain carries TRBV6-1 and TRBJ1-1; D not resolved. Trimming took 7 bases from V and 6 from J, leaving 18 bases between them. CDR1 is MNHNS, CDR2 SASEGT, per germline. The CDR3 is 14 amino acids. The CDR3 protein is CASIAVGPSPEAFF. CDR3 sequence (DNA): TGTGCCAGCATAGCAGTGGGTCCTTCTCCTGAAGCTTTCTTT.

The CDR3 reads CASTRDSSYEQYF. Here the CDR3 DNA reads TGTGCCAGCACTAGGGACAGCTCCTACGAGCAGTACTTC. This chain joins TRBV6-1 and TRBJ2-7; 7 nucleotides match TRBD1. The V gene end was trimmed by 7 bases and the J gene end by 0 bases; junction bases not matched to a gene: 3. CDR1 and CDR2 (germline): MNHNS, SASEGT. The CDR3 is 13 amino acids.

The chain uses TRBV5-6 and TRBJ2-7, with TRBD2 matching 8 bases. CDR3 length equals 14 residues. Germline V CDR1 and CDR2: SGHDT, YYEEEE. Trimming cost V 3 bases and J 5 bases; bases outside gene matches: 7. CDR3: CASSSTGGAHEQYV. Written as DNA, the CDR3 is TGTGCCAGCAGCTCCACGGGGGGGGCCCACGAGCAGTACGTC.